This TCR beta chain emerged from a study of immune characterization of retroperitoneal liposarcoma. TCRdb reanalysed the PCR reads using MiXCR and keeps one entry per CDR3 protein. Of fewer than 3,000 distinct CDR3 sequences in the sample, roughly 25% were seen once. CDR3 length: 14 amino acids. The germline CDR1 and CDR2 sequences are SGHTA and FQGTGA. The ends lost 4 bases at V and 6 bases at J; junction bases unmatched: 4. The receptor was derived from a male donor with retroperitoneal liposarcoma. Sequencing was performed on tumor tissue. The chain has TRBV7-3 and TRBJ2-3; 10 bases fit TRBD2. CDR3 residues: CASSSGTSVDTQYF. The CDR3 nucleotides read TGTGCCAGCAGCTCAGGGACTAGCGTGGATACGCAGTATTTT.